This T cell receptor (beta chain) was sequenced during a study of cytomegalovirus exposure and HLA in healthy donors (dated by TCRdb to about 2017). Notes on the research overall: According to an earlier analysis of around 600 of the donors, about 180 million T cells yielded 100 million or so unique TCR beta sequences and less than 300 Gb of sequence data. The aim of the study was to test whether cataloging public T cell receptors could identify signatures of past pathogen exposure. The number of typed donors differed by locus: roughly 629-630 for A, B, C, DRB1 and DQB1; approximately 520 for DQA1; some 610 for DPA1; and some 470 for DPB1. The genetic ancestry cluster associated with self-reported Caucasian donors included about four fifths of the roughly 400 genotyped donors. Several DR-DQ haplotypes were treated as single units for association and clustering because of strong linkage in the cohort. Besides the first cohort of roughly 660 subjects, a separate validation cohort made up of over 95 different subjects was used. Among over 350 genotyped donors of the cohort, an average of about 240,000 unique TCR beta nucleotide sequences were sequenced per donor, approximately 20% of them non-productive. To predict cytomegalovirus infection status, the study combined high-throughput TCR immunosequencing, statistical association of individual TCRs with disease status, and machine learning. Using immunosequencing, the study profiled T cell repertoires from fewer than 850 subjects and related those repertoires to cytomegalovirus serostatus. To decide whether each TCR beta V gene segment behaved as functional or pseudogenic, an earlier analysis of some 600 of the donors relied on high-throughput TCR beta sequencing. A later analysis re-analyzed previously published TCR beta repertoires from 650 to 800 donors and added high-resolution HLA genotyping to study TCR occurrence patterns. A later genetic analysis took genome-wide SNP genotypes for about three fifths of the 666 donors and used that subset as a discovery cohort. An early release that covered about 640 HLA-typed donors contained approximately 300 gigabases of sequencing data and some 87 million unique TCR sequences. Every repertoire in the discovery cohort had been generated on one and the same sequencing platform. Donor age, sex, ethnicity and CMV serostatus were collected together with the repertoire data. Rather than using new phenotypic data, the later analysis identified candidate immune exposures from TCR beta sequences and from how often those sequences occurred across donors. Both class I and class II loci were covered by HLA typing, at four-digit resolution. Overall study results and their limits: A few of the identified cytomegalovirus-associated TCR beta chains were confirmed in vitro to be specific for cytomegalovirus antigens. The 87-base-pair reads could not distinguish some IMGT-functional V segments, including TRBV6-2 and TRBV6-3, so those segments were excluded. A later analysis associated approximately 17,000 TCR beta sequences with specific HLA alleles at a false discovery rate of 0.05. Compared with the roughly 700-donor mean, donors in an Asian-associated ancestry cluster had fewer N-insertions in productive TCRs, according to a later genetic analysis. Several of the top co-occurrence clusters appeared to be linked to parvovirus B19, influenza, CMV and Epstein-Barr virus, according to a later analysis. In this cohort, only TCR beta chains were sequenced, and detectable features were limited by the absence of alpha or paired-chain data. The earlier analysis of around 600 of the donors excluded 15 to 20 rarely observed V segments, including chromosome 9 orphons, because counts were too low. In a later analysis, the rate of TCR association differed among HLA loci, with DRB1 alleles having the most associated TCRs and HLA-C alleles having the fewest. A later analysis found that HLA-associated TCR beta chains were more clonally expanded and had lower generation probabilities than equally common non-associated chains. In a later genetic analysis, a missense DCLRE1C variant was associated with V-gene and J-gene trimming of TCR beta chains, and the association was replicated in an independent cohort. Cytomegalovirus status was reported to be diagnosed by the classifier with high specificity and sensitivity in both the original and validation cohorts. Roughly uniform sequencing depth across donors was assumed in presence/absence analyses, although this assumption may not hold. Linkage disequilibrium might explain the correlated functional status among segregating V segments, but an unknown experimental factor could not be excluded. A cluster of highly shared sequence variants was judged likely to represent a technical artifact of the sequencing pipeline. A further reported finding was that TCR beta sequences accurately predicted the HLA-A and HLA-B alleles for most subjects in the first cohort. HLA typing was unavailable for some donors at each locus, so association tests used only the typed subset. In a later analysis, most CMV-associated TCR beta chains were found to appear HLA-restricted, with HLA associations seemingly driven largely by CMV exposure. Broadly in line with IMGT annotations, most TCR beta V segments showed up in productive rearrangements about 90% or about 30% of the time in an earlier analysis of approximately 640 of the donors. According to the authors, the approach could potentially be generalized to other disease states and immunological phenotypes. Across donors, most TCR sequences were observed very rarely, whereas some public TCRs were present in many individuals. Assigning TCR associations to individual alleles was difficult when HLA alleles, especially DR and DQ, strongly co-occurred. The only immune exposure information available for the cohort was CMV serostatus. In the study, some 180 TCR beta chains were listed as associated with cytomegalovirus.

In total, more than 500 healthy bone marrow donors made up the cohort. All cohort members were sampled while nominally healthy, although unrecorded immune exposures were likely present. The donor tested CMV seronegative, placing the donor among the 352 seronegative members of the cohort. A peripheral blood sample was provided by each donor, and peripheral blood mononuclear cells were used for TCR beta sequencing. Genomic DNA was extracted from the blood cell samples with the Qiagen DNeasy Blood Extraction Kit. There are 14 amino acids in the CDR3, from cysteine to phenylalanine inclusive. Left in the record is the CDR3 DNA by itself, 42 bases read in frame from the first base. Between the V and J ends, shortened by 4 bases and 1 base respectively, the junction contains 11 bases. CDR1 and CDR2 are read off the germline V gene as ENHRY and SYGVKD. With respect to this clone: Its antigen has not been determined. No base qualities exist here, and no much larger clone lies one base off it.

The library was prepared using the immunoSEQ multiplex PCR assay. The multiplex PCR relied on a mix of 60 forward primers for TCR Vbeta segments and 13 reverse primers for TCR Jbeta segments. The CDR3 region of rearranged TCR beta genes was amplified from genomic DNA with a multiplex PCR assay. Amplified TCR beta libraries were sequenced as 87-base-pair reads on the Illumina HiSeq System. In the source study's methods: In a later analysis, 80 million or so unique TCR beta chains were counted across the approximately 640 repertoires, and around 10 million of these chains were shared by at least two donors. To remove PCR and sequencing errors, raw reads were error-corrected and collapsed into unique sequences using a nearest-neighbor algorithm that merged closely related sequences. V, D and J gene segments were assigned by aligning CDR3 sequences to IMGT reference sequences. For a sequence to be retained, a match of at least six nucleotides was required to both a V gene segment and a J gene segment. A rearrangement counted as productive if the CDR3 had no stop codons and remained in frame with V and J, and every other rearrangement counted as non-productive. Following IMGT convention, CDR3 was defined as the stretch from the second conserved V-encoded cysteine to the conserved J-encoded phenylalanine. In an earlier analysis of around 570 of the donors, sequences lacking an unambiguous match to a single V gene segment were excluded. An earlier analysis of under 750 of the donors called V segments functional above 56.7% productive rearrangements and segregating when the between-donor standard deviation exceeded 5%. A statistical classification framework was built for diagnosing cytomegalovirus status from the catalog of TCR beta chain sequences. A later analysis assigned V and J genes by comparing TCR nucleotide sequences with IMGT/GENE-DB human TR gene sequences. A later analysis assigned CDR3 sequences and most-parsimonious VDJ recombination scenarios with the TCRdist pipeline. In a later analysis, each TCR beta chain was defined by its CDR3 amino acid sequence together with its V-gene family, and reads without a unique V-gene family were excluded. To address suspected cross-contamination and a sequencing artifact, a later analysis removed around 590 highly shared, low-generation-probability nucleotide sequences. For each public chain, a later analysis derived a clonal expansion index from normalized ranks of inferred template counts within each repertoire. In a later analysis, generation probabilities were computed using a VDJ recombination model fitted to out-of-frame rearrangements, and the results were checked against IGoR. A later analysis scored TCR-TCR, TCR-HLA and TCR-CMV co-occurrence with hypergeometric tests, applying a repertoire-size bias correction to TCR pairs. False discovery rates were estimated in a later analysis by permuting HLA or CMV assignments 20 times. In a later analysis, co-occurring TCRs were grouped with DBSCAN, and TCRdist sequence similarity was added when clustering was performed within HLA-allele-positive subsets. Repertoires with fewer than 30,000 or more than 120,000 public chains were left out of co-occurrence clustering, as were about five repertoires with anomalous nucleotide sharing. The source is immuneACCESS, and TCRdb retained only in-frame sequences with V and J called. Part of the clones is not carried over; for the studies checked, unresolved V genes explain less than half of this, and the remainder is unexplained. The V and J calls and the clone size are those of that table, but D and trimming were determined from the DNA. This sample comprises around 130,000 clones, roughly 80% of them detected only once. The ten largest clones add up to over 0.8% of the sample.

The specimen sequenced was PBMCs. The clonotype was recovered from a woman aged 60-75 years in good health and CMV-seronegative. The chain is made from TRBV10-3 and TRBJ2-7, with no reliable assignment of the D segment. The CDR3 here reads CAISAGSKSYEQYF. The DNA reads as follows: TGTGCCATCAGTGCCGGGTCGAAATCCTACGAGCAGTACTTC.